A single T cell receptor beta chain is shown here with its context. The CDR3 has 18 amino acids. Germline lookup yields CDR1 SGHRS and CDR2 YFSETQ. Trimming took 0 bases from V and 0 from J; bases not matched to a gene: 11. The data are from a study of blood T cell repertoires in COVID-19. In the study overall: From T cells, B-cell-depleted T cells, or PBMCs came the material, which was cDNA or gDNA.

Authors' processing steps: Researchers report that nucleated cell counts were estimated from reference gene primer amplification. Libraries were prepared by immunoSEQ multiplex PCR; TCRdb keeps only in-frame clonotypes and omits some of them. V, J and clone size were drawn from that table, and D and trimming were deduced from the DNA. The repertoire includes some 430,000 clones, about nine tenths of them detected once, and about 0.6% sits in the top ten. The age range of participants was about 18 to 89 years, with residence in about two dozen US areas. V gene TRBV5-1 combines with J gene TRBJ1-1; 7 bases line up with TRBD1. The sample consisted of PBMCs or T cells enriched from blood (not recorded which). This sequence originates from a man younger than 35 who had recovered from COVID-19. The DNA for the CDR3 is TGCGCCAGCAGCTTGGAAGCGACAGGGATTGCCATGAACACTGAAGCTTTCTTT. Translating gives CASSLEATGIAMNTEAFF.